These 30 T cell receptor beta chains came from one sample sequenced in a study of patients and donors after allogeneic stem cell transplantation. TCRdb ran MiXCR on the RT-PCR reads and lists one entry per CDR3 protein. Here the sample spans about 90,000 distinct CDR3 sequences, around 46% being singletons. The specimen was blood, either unsorted or a sorted T cell fraction (not recorded which). These receptors originate from a human donor who was either an allogeneic HSCT recipient or a stem cell or donor lymphocyte infusion donor (not recorded which). It is not recorded whose cells these are; they may come from a transplant donor.

This clonotype turned up a few times. The gene calls are TRBV28 and TRBJ1-4, with unresolved D. This CDR3 comprises 15 residues. V shed 7 bases and J shed 8 bases, with 20 bases lying between them. In germline, CDR1 is MDHEN, CDR2 SYDVKM. The CDR3 is CASISYPGRREKLFF. The CDR3 DNA follows: TGTGCCAGCATTAGCTATCCGGGTCGACGGGAAAAACTGTTTTTT.

This sequence joins TRBV28 and TRBJ1-2, with D perhaps matching TRBD1 (6 bases). The V gene lost 6 bases and the J gene lost 2 bases, with 16 bases spanning the gap. The germline V gene encodes CDR1 MDHEN and CDR2 SYDVKM. The CDR3 contains 15 residues. In DNA form, the CDR3 reads TGTGCCAGCAGAACCGGGGGCAGAGCAAACTATGGCTACACCTTC. This codes for CASRTGGRANYGYTF.

V is TRBV9 and J is TRBJ2-7; 11 nucleotides line up with TRBD2. The CDR3 loop spans 15 amino acids. With 4 bases clipped from V and 3 bases from J, the junction kept 6 bases outside the gene matches. The V gene's germline CDR1 is SGDLS and CDR2 YYNGEE. The CDR3 protein is CASSTGTSGYYEQYF. The DNA for the CDR3 is TGTGCCAGCAGCACCGGGACTAGCGGATACTACGAGCAGTACTTC. Filled out from reference TRBV9 and TRBJ2-7, the complete variable domain reads DSGVTQTPKHLITATGQRVTLRCSPRSGDLSVYWYQQSLDQGLQFLIQYYNGEERAKGNILERFSAQQFPDLHSELNLSSLELGDSALYFCASSTGTSGYYEQYFGPGTRLTVT.

This clonotype is a singleton in its sample. The chain links TRBV6-2 or TRBV6-3 to TRBJ2-7, with 9 positions matching TRBD1. This CDR3 is 16 amino acids long. Germline V lookup: CDR1 MNHEY, CDR2 SVGEGT. V gave up 10 bases and J gave up 1 base; unmatched junction bases: 14. The CDR3 spells CATTQSPGQGSYEQYF. Here the CDR3 DNA reads TGTGCCACTACCCAATCGCCGGGACAGGGATCCTACGAGCAGTACTTC.

This clonotype was seen more than once but under ten times. This chain links TRBV12-3 or TRBV12-4 with TRBJ1-3; no firm D call. This CDR3 comprises 14 residues. V lost 2 bases and J lost 7, with 12 bases in between. The CDR3 loop reads CASSLQSSGNTIYF. Written as DNA, the CDR3 is TGTGCCAGCAGTTTACAGTCCAGTGGGAACACCATATATTTT.

The chain carries TRBV7-9 and TRBJ1-4, with TRBD1 as a possible D gene (6 bases). Germline values: CDR1 SEHNR, CDR2 FQNEAQ (reference sequence). V was clipped by 0 bases and J by 5 bases, with 22 bases between them. This CDR3 spans 19 amino acids. CDR3 sequence (DNA): TGTGCCAGCAGCTTAGCGGGGATGGTCGAGGACAGTCTAAATGAAAAACTGTTTTTT. Amino acid sequence: CASSLAGMVEDSLNEKLFF.

This chain joins TRBV7-9 and TRBJ1-4, with a possible D match to TRBD1 (6 bases). Germline CDR1 and CDR2: SEHNR and FQNEAQ (reference sequence). This CDR3 is built from 15 residues. V was trimmed by 1 base and J by 7 bases, leaving 13 bases between them. Written as DNA, the CDR3 is TGTGCCAGCAGCTTAGGGGACACCCTCGGTGAAAAACTGTTTTTT. Translating gives CASSLGDTLGEKLFF.

The V call is TRBV5-6, the J call TRBJ1-4; D not certain. CDR1 is SGHDT, CDR2 YYEEEE, per germline. V gave up 4 bases and J gave up 5 bases, with 12 bases separating them. The CDR3 has 14 residues. CDR3 in DNA: TGTGCCAGCAGCGTCCGGGCCGAGAATGAAAAACTGTTTTTT. As protein: CASSVRAENEKLFF.

In this sample, this clonotype turned up a few times. The rearrangement uses TRBV5-1 and TRBJ1-3; D is uncertain. V lost 2 bases to trimming and J lost 1 base, with 7 bases between them. This CDR3 comprises 14 residues. The germline V gene has CDR1 SGHRS and CDR2 YFSETQ. CDR3 DNA sequence: TGCGCCAGCAGCTTACACGGATCTGGAAACACCATATATTTT. It encodes CASSLHGSGNTIYF.

The chain recombines TRBV12-3 or TRBV12-4 with TRBJ2-1; 8 positions match TRBD2. CDR3 length equals 15 residues. V was clipped by 7 bases and J by 0 bases; unmatched bases: 5. The CDR3: CASTSGGSSYNEQFF. CDR3 nucleotide sequence: TGTGCCAGCACCTCGGGAGGGAGCTCCTACAATGAGCAGTTCTTC.

The chain links TRBV28 to TRBJ2-1, with 7 bases identical to TRBD2. The trim removed 7 bases at V and 0 bases at J, leaving 15 bases unmatched. Germline V gives CDR1 MDHEN, CDR2 SYDVKM. This CDR3 has 18 amino acids. Here the CDR3 DNA reads TGTGCCAGCATAAAGAGGGCTAGCGGCCGAACCTCCTACAATGAGCAGTTCTTC. Its translation is CASIKRASGRTSYNEQFF.

This clonotype was counted once. The chain is built from TRBV5-5 and TRBJ2-7; the D call may be TRBD1 or TRBD2 (5 bases each). Germline CDR1 and CDR2: SGHKS and YYEKEE (reference sequence). The CDR3 covers 14 residues. Trimming removed 3 bases from V and 0 bases from J, with 10 bases in between. The CDR3 spells CASSYSGTSYEQYF. Here the CDR3 DNA reads TGTGCCAGCAGCTATTCCGGGACCTCCTACGAGCAGTACTTC.

This rearrangement joins TRBV29-1 to TRBJ1-2; D unclear. This CDR3 comprises 11 residues. V was clipped by 7 bases and J by 7 bases, with 13 bases between them. Germline V CDR1 and CDR2: SQVTM, ANQGSEA. In nucleotides, the CDR3 is TGCAGCGCATTACTAAGGGCTGGCTACACCTTC. Its translation: CSALLRAGYTF. Filled out from reference TRBV29-1 and TRBJ1-2, the complete variable domain reads SAVISQKPSRDICQRGTSLTIQCQVDSQVTMMFWYRQQPGQSLTLIATANQGSEATYESGFVIDKFPISRPNLTFSTLTVSNMSPEDSSIYLCSALLRAGYTFGSGTRLTVV.

The chain employs TRBV7-3 and TRBJ1-1; D unresolved. With 6 bases removed from V and 1 base from J, the gap between germline ends came to 12 bases. Germline loops: CDR1 SGHTA, CDR2 FQGTGA. The CDR3 runs 14 residues. The CDR3 nucleotides are TGTGCCAGCAGTCTAAGTAGGGAGAACACTGAAGCTTTCTTT. The encoded protein is CASSLSRENTEAFF.

This clonotype showed up just a few times. This sequence joins TRBV20-1 and TRBJ1-1; no clear D gene. V lost 0 bases to trimming and J lost 0 bases, with 14 bases between them. From germline, CDR1 is DFQATT and CDR2 SNEGSKA (reference sequence). The CDR3 is 16 residues long. The CDR3 loop reads CSAREQSRPVNTEAFF. In nucleotides, the CDR3 is TGCAGTGCTAGAGAGCAGAGTAGACCGGTGAACACTGAAGCTTTCTTT.

This chain uses TRBV6-1 with TRBJ1-2, with TRBD1 identical over 7 bases. Per germline, CDR1 MNHNS and CDR2 SASEGT. The CDR3 is made up of 15 amino acids. V trimming: 6 bases; J trimming: 5 bases; junction bases outside the gene matches: 12. This chain's CDR3 is CASREQGMPLYGYTF. CDR3 sequence (DNA): TGTGCCAGCAGGGAACAGGGGATGCCCCTGTATGGCTACACCTTC.

This chain's CDR3 is CSARVAYGNTIYF. In nucleotides, the CDR3 is TGCAGTGCTAGAGTAGCCTATGGAAACACCATATATTTT. The V and J genes are TRBV20-1 and TRBJ1-3, with D hard to call. This CDR3 region has 13 residues. Germline V gene lookup returns CDR1 DFQATT and CDR2 SNEGSKA (reference sequence). V was shortened by 1 base and J by 3 bases, with 7 bases between the two germline ends.

The rearrangement links TRBV20-1 to TRBJ1-6; no definite D call. The CDR3 length is 12 residues. Germline V gives CDR1 DFQATT, CDR2 SNEGSKA (reference sequence). Trimming cost V 0 bases and J 7 bases, with 4 bases left between them. CDR3 sequence (DNA): TGCAGTGCTAGAGATCGGAATTCACCCCTCCACTTT. This translates into CSARDRNSPLHF.

The V gene is TRBV28, the J gene TRBJ2-5, with 7 bases fitting TRBD1. The V gene end was trimmed by 5 bases and the J gene end by 1 base; junction bases not matched to a gene: 4. Germline V gene sequence: CDR1 MDHEN, CDR2 SYDVKM. The CDR3 loop spans 14 amino acids. CDR3 protein: CASSPGQTQETQYF. For the CDR3, the DNA is TGTGCCAGCAGTCCGGGACAGACCCAAGAGACCCAGTACTTC. Based on the CDR3 plus reference TRBV28 and TRBJ2-5, the full variable domain is DVKVTQSSRYLVKRTGEKVFLECVQDMDHENMFWYRQDPGLGLRLIYFSYDVKMKEKGDIPEGYSVSREKKERFSLILESASTNQTSMYLCASSPGQTQETQYFGPGTRLLVL.

The chain couples TRBV9 to TRBJ2-1, with 10 bases matching TRBD1. The CDR3 covers 16 residues. Germline loops: CDR1 SGDLS, CDR2 YYNGEE. V was clipped by 4 bases and J by 9 bases; unmatched bases: 13. The CDR3 DNA follows: TGTGCCAGCAGCCCCAGGGACAGGGGTTTCGGTGGTGAGCAGTTCTTC. Encoded protein: CASSPRDRGFGGEQFF.

The table lists this clonotype with a few counts. V usage is TRBV20-1 and J usage is TRBJ1-2, with D perhaps matching TRBD1 (6 bases). The length of the CDR3 is 11 residues. The ends were cut back, 7 bases at V and 4 bases at J, with 10 bases in the middle. The germline V gene encodes CDR1 DFQATT and CDR2 SNEGSKA (reference sequence). In DNA form, the CDR3 reads TGCAGTGTCCGGGACACCTATGGCTACACCTTC. It is translated as CSVRDTYGYTF.

Only one count was recorded for this clonotype. The rearrangement links TRBV5-1 to TRBJ1-2, with 8 nucleotides matching TRBD1. The junction had 5 bases not matched to a gene; V was cut back by 0 bases and J by 4 bases. Germline CDR1 reads SGHRS; CDR2 reads YFSETQ. This CDR3 has 15 amino acids. Written as DNA, the CDR3 is TGCGCCAGCAGCTTGGCGCAGGGGGCAATCTATGGCTACACCTTC. This encodes CASSLAQGAIYGYTF.

This clonotype was detected once. V is TRBV6-2 or TRBV6-3 and J is TRBJ1-5, with a weak D call TRBD1 (5 bases). V gave up 5 bases and J gave up 6 bases, with 14 bases separating them. Germline V lookup: CDR1 MNHEY, CDR2 SVGEGT. The CDR3 totals 14 residues. CDR3 DNA sequence: TGTGCCAGCAGTGCGGGGGACGTAGTTCAGCCCCAGCATTTT. Its translation is CASSAGDVVQPQHF.

The chain is built from TRBV9 and TRBJ1-2, with 10 bases matching TRBD1. Germline CDR1 SGDLS, CDR2 YYNGEE. This CDR3 is built from 15 residues. The junction had 7 bases not matched to a gene; V was cut back by 4 bases and J by 4 bases. This CDR3 reads CASSIQGTGAYGYTF. The CDR3 DNA is TGTGCCAGCAGCATTCAAGGGACAGGGGCCTATGGCTACACCTTC.

The chain is built from TRBV7-2 and TRBJ2-1; D gene uncertain. Germline-derived CDR1 and CDR2 are SGHTA and FQGNSA. The CDR3 length is 14 residues. Deletions cut 2 bases from V and 6 bases from J, with 11 bases between. The CDR3 spells CASSLSTDRNEQFF. The CDR3 DNA follows: TGTGCCAGCAGCTTAAGTACGGACCGCAATGAGCAGTTCTTC. The full variable domain, its missing parts supplied by reference TRBV7-2 and TRBJ2-1, is GAGVSQSPSNKVTEKGKDVELRCDPISGHTALYWYRQSLGQGLEFLIYFQGNSAPDKSGLPSDRFSAERTGGSVSTLTIQRTQQEDSAVYLCASSLSTDRNEQFFGPGTRLTVL.

The V and J genes are TRBV29-1 and TRBJ2-7; tentative D call: TRBD2 (6 bases). This CDR3 is built from 10 residues. Looked up from germline, CDR1 is SQVTM and CDR2 is ANQGSEA. V was shortened by 7 bases and J by 4 bases, with 8 bases between the two germline ends. CDR3 sequence (DNA): TGCAGCGGGGGGGATTACGAGCAGTACTTC. Translation gives CSGGDYEQYF.

This clonotype turned up a few times. The genes are TRBV27 and TRBJ1-5, with D unresolved. Deletions cut 2 bases from V and 2 bases from J, with 16 bases between. This CDR3 is 17 amino acids long. In germline, CDR1 is MNHEY, CDR2 SMNVEV (reference sequence). This chain's CDR3 is CASSLVGGDGGNQPQHF. CDR3 sequence (DNA): TGTGCCAGCAGTTTAGTAGGCGGCGACGGGGGCAATCAGCCCCAGCATTTT.

This clonotype was observed a handful of times. This chain connects TRBV12-3 or TRBV12-4 to TRBJ1-2; 7 nucleotides agree with TRBD1. CDR3 length: 15 residues. Trimming cost V 2 bases and J 5 bases; bases outside gene matches: 8. This CDR3 is CASSLRDRQRYGYTF. CDR3 DNA: TGTGCCAGCAGTTTAAGGGACAGACAGCGGTATGGCTACACCTTC.

This rearrangement joins TRBV12-3 or TRBV12-4 to TRBJ1-2, with 11 bases identical to TRBD1. The CDR3 runs to 14 residues. The ends lost 7 bases at V and 8 bases at J; junction bases unmatched: 9. The CDR3 region has the DNA TGTGCCAGCATGGTGGGACAGGGGGAGAGGGGCTACACCTTC. Amino acids: CASMVGQGERGYTF.

This chain joins TRBV6-2 or TRBV6-3 and TRBJ1-6; 7 bases line up with TRBD1. Losses at the gene ends were 6 bases for V and 9 bases for J; bases not matched to a gene: 5. Germline lookup yields CDR1 MNHEY and CDR2 SVGEGT. This CDR3 spans 13 amino acids. CDR3 sequence reads: CASSGQALSPLHF. CDR3 sequence (DNA): TGTGCCAGCAGCGGACAGGCTCTTTCACCCCTCCACTTT.